These 27 T cell receptor beta chains came from one sample sequenced in a study of technical replicates of blood from a few donors listed by TCRdb under 2017. Library preparation was by the immunoSEQ multiplex PCR assay. Entries here come from immuneACCESS through TCRdb and include only in-frame sequences with V and J called. Some clones fail to appear in such tables; in the studies checked, an unresolved V gene covers under half of the shortfall, and the cause of the remainder is unknown. The sample table contains around 62,000 clones; only one count was recorded for about 97% of them. Jointly, the top ten make up approximately 0.25% of the sample. Sequencing was performed on T cells isolated from PBMCs. The receptors were sampled from a human donor in good health.

The rearrangement joins TRBV6-6 to TRBJ1-1; 11 nucleotides agree with TRBD1. Germline CDR1 is MNHNY and CDR2 is SVGAGI (reference sequence). The CDR3 is 15 amino acids. V shed 1 base and J 11 bases; nucleotides not matched to a gene: 9. The CDR3 region has the DNA TGTGCCAGCAGTTACTGGCCGGGACAGGGGGGGGACGCTTTCTTT. Translating it yields CASSYWPGQGGDAFF.

The chain employs TRBV7-7 and TRBJ2-5; TRBD1 is a possible D gene (5 bases). CDR1 is SSHAT and CDR2 is FNYEAQ in the germline V gene (reference sequence). V lost 1 base and J 1 base, leaving 7 bases between the germline ends. This CDR3 comprises 14 residues. The CDR3 DNA reads TGTGCCAGCAGCTTAGTAGGGGTCCAAGAGACCCAGTACTTC. Protein sequence: CASSLVGVQETQYF.

V is TRBV11-3 and J is TRBJ2-3, with TRBD2 as a possible D gene (7 bases). The V gene lost 5 bases and the J gene lost 0 bases, with 12 bases spanning the gap. The V gene's germline CDR1 is SGHNT and CDR2 YENEEA. This CDR3 comprises 15 residues. Here the CDR3 DNA reads TGTGCCAGCAGCAAAGGGGGGGGGAGCACAGATACGCAGTATTTT. Translated: CASSKGGGSTDTQYF.

The rearrangement uses TRBV28 and TRBJ1-1; possible D gene TRBD1, 5 bases. The CDR3 is 13 residues long. Between the trimmed V and J ends, which lost 3 bases and 2 bases, there was a span of 7 bases. CDR1 and CDR2 (germline): MDHEN, SYDVKM. As DNA, the CDR3 is TGTGCCAGCAGTTTGACAGCCAACACTGAAGCTTTCTTT. Protein sequence: CASSLTANTEAFF.

J is TRBJ1-3 and V is TRBV7-9; 9 bases fit TRBD1. Germline CDR1 SEHNR, CDR2 FQNEAQ (reference sequence). CDR3 length equals 15 residues. V trimming: 5 bases; J trimming: 4 bases; junction bases outside the gene matches: 6. Written as DNA, the CDR3 is TGTGCCAGCAGCGCGGGACAGGGAGCAGGAAACACCATATATTTT. Its protein product is CASSAGQGAGNTIYF.

V usage is TRBV6-1 and J usage is TRBJ1-2; 8 bases fit TRBD1. This CDR3 is 14 amino acids long. Per germline, CDR1 MNHNS and CDR2 SASEGT. The junction had 6 bases not matched to a gene; V was cut back by 5 bases and J by 4 bases. CDR3 nucleotides: TGTGCCAGCAGTCCATGGGACAGGCTCTATGGCTACACCTTC. Amino acid sequence: CASSPWDRLYGYTF.

The rearrangement links TRBV30 to TRBJ1-2; D gene ambiguous. Trimming left V 0 bases short and J 4 bases short, with 6 bases between. CDR3 length equals 12 residues. The V gene's germline CDR1 is GTSNPN and CDR2 SVGIG (reference sequence). This CDR3 reads CAWSVQVYGYTF. CDR3 DNA: TGTGCCTGGAGTGTACAAGTCTATGGCTACACCTTC.

V gene TRBV5-1 combines with J gene TRBJ1-2; D is uncertain. The V gene's germline CDR1 is SGHRS and CDR2 YFSETQ. The length of the CDR3 is 13 residues. V lost 0 bases and J 8 bases, leaving 11 bases between the germline ends. The CDR3 DNA reads as TGCGCCAGCAGCTTGGGAGAGATCCAAGGCTACACCTTC. Amino acids: CASSLGEIQGYTF.

This clone was detected only once. The chain joins TRBV27 to TRBJ1-1; 10 positions agree with TRBD1. The CDR3 extends over 14 amino acids. Germline lookup yields CDR1 MNHEY and CDR2 SMNVEV (reference sequence). The junction had 0 bases not matched to a gene; V was cut back by 3 bases and J by 2 bases. The CDR3 reads CASSLTGGNTEAFF. The DNA of the CDR3 is TGTGCCAGCAGTTTGACAGGGGGCAACACTGAAGCTTTCTTT.

The genes are TRBV15 and TRBJ2-1; 11 bases match TRBD2. This CDR3 region has 14 residues. V shed 6 bases and J 7 bases; nucleotides not matched to a gene: 5. Germline V CDR1 and CDR2: LNHNV, YYDKDF (reference sequence). The CDR3 spells CATRTGLAANEQFF. The DNA for the CDR3 is TGTGCCACCAGAACGGGACTAGCGGCAAATGAGCAGTTCTTC.

The V and J genes are TRBV5-1 and TRBJ2-7; 8 nucleotides line up with TRBD1. Germline V gives CDR1 SGHRS, CDR2 YFSETQ. The CDR3 totals 15 residues. Trimming took 4 bases from V and 4 from J; bases not matched to a gene: 10. In DNA form, the CDR3 reads TGCGCCAGCAGCCTCGCCGGGACAGGTGTATACGAGCAGTACTTC. It is translated as CASSLAGTGVYEQYF.

The chain joins TRBV29-1 to TRBJ1-1; 9 positions match TRBD1. Germline V gives CDR1 SQVTM, CDR2 ANQGSEA. V lost 6 bases, J lost 6 bases, and 14 bases stayed unmatched. This CDR3 spans 15 amino acids. Written as DNA, the CDR3 is TGCAGCGTCGTCGCCGGGACAGGGATTTTCTCTGAAGCTTTCTTT. This gives the protein CSVVAGTGIFSEAFF. Combining the CDR3 with reference TRBV29-1 and TRBJ1-1 gives the whole variable domain SAVISQKPSRDICQRGTSLTIQCQVDSQVTMMFWYRQQPGQSLTLIATANQGSEATYESGFVIDKFPISRPNLTFSTLTVSNMSPEDSSIYLCSVVAGTGIFSEAFFGQGTRLTVV.

The chain combines TRBV7-2 with TRBJ2-7; 9 bases match TRBD2. The V and J ends lost 1 base and 5 bases, in that order; junction bases with no gene match: 3. The CDR3 has 14 residues. Germline assignment: CDR1 SGHTA and CDR2 FQGNSA. CDR3 bases: TGTGCCAGCAGCTTAGTAGCGGGAGTACACGAGCAGTACTTC. Translating it yields CASSLVAGVHEQYF.

The chain has TRBV28 and TRBJ2-7; a weak D match, TRBD1 (5 bases). The CDR3 contains 13 residues. V was cut by 10 bases and J by 2 bases, with 15 bases left in between. Germline lookup yields CDR1 MDHEN and CDR2 SYDVKM. CDR3 in DNA: TGTGCCACCTCGGACGTAGGGGCCTACGAGCAGTACTTC. This codes for CATSDVGAYEQYF. Filled out from reference TRBV28 and TRBJ2-7, the complete variable domain reads DVKVTQSSRYLVKRTGEKVFLECVQDMDHENMFWYRQDPGLGLRLIYFSYDVKMKEKGDIPEGYSVSREKKERFSLILESASTNQTSMYLCATSDVGAYEQYFGPGTRLTVT.

The genes are TRBV14 and TRBJ2-2; D remains unclear. CDR1 and CDR2 from the germline V gene are SGHDN and FVKESK. The CDR3 length is 14 residues. V lost 2 bases to trimming and J lost 2 bases, with 6 bases between them. CDR3 bases: TGTGCCAGCAGCCAATCCAGAAACACCGGGGAGCTGTTTTTT. It encodes CASSQSRNTGELFF.

This clone appeared a few times. The J gene is TRBJ2-1, the V gene TRBV2; 10 positions match TRBD2. After removal of 2 bases from V and 6 bases from J, the junction contained 4 bases not matched to a gene. CDR1 is SNHLY, CDR2 FYNNEI, per germline. The CDR3 extends over 15 amino acids. CDR3 in amino acids: CASSELASGSNEQFF. In DNA form, the CDR3 reads TGTGCCAGCAGTGAATTGGCTAGCGGGAGCAATGAGCAGTTCTTC.

The V call is TRBV9, the J call TRBJ2-1, with D hard to call. The CDR3 contains 11 residues. Germline V gene sequence: CDR1 SGDLS, CDR2 YYNGEE. V lost 2 bases to trimming and J lost 9 bases, with 6 bases between them. DNA for the CDR3: TGTGCCAGCAGCGTCTCTAGTGAGCAGTTCTTC. Encoded protein: CASSVSSEQFF.

The chain couples TRBV9 to TRBJ2-1, with a weak D call TRBD2 (6 bases). With 3 bases removed from V and 1 base from J, the gap between germline ends came to 17 bases. The CDR3 runs to 17 residues. Germline loops: CDR1 SGDLS, CDR2 YYNGEE. The CDR3 nucleotides are TGTGCCAGCAGCGGGGCCGAACTAGCACCTTCCTACAATGAGCAGTTCTTC. Translation: CASSGAELAPSYNEQFF.

The chain is built from TRBV2 and TRBJ1-4; D not resolved. The germline gives CDR1 SNHLY, CDR2 FYNNEI. CDR3 length: 16 amino acids. The V and J ends lost 3 bases and 0 bases respectively, with 11 bases between them. Written as DNA, the CDR3 is TGTGCCAGCAGTGACACCCACCTAGCAACTAATGAAAAACTGTTTTTT. Encoded protein: CASSDTHLATNEKLFF.

The chain has TRBV27 and TRBJ2-7, with 8 nucleotides matching TRBD1. CDR1 and CDR2 (germline): MNHEY, SMNVEV (reference sequence). The CDR3 is 13 amino acids. J was trimmed by 9 bases and V by 7 bases; bases with no gene match: 11. For the CDR3, the DNA is TGTGCCAGCACCCTAGGGGCAGGGGGCCTGCAGTACTTC. Encoded protein: CASTLGAGGLQYF.

The V call is TRBV15, the J call TRBJ1-1; a possible D gene is TRBD1 (5 bases). Deletions cut 0 bases from V and 3 bases from J, with 23 bases between. This CDR3 has 19 amino acids. The germline CDR1 and CDR2 sequences are LNHNV and YYDKDF (reference sequence). CDR3 bases: TGTGCCACCAGCAGAGATGACGGCAGGGTAAGTCGGTTGGACACTGAAGCTTTCTTT. Translated: CATSRDDGRVSRLDTEAFF. The full variable domain, rest sourced from reference TRBV15 and TRBJ1-1, is DAMVIQNPRYQVTQFGKPVTLSCSQTLNHNVMYWYQQKSSQAPKLLFHYYDKDFNNEADTPDNFQSRRPNTSFCFLDIRSPGLGDTAMYLCATSRDDGRVSRLDTEAFFGQGTRLTVV.

V gene TRBV9 combines with J gene TRBJ2-2, with D maybe TRBD2 (6 bases). Trimming removed 4 bases at V and 3 bases at J, with 13 bases between. CDR3 size: 15 residues. CDR1 is SGDLS, CDR2 YYNGEE, per germline. CDR3 region: CASSRRRGDTGELFF. Written as DNA, the CDR3 is TGTGCCAGCAGCCGGAGGAGGGGAGACACCGGGGAGCTGTTTTTT.

This chain uses TRBV7-2 with TRBJ2-1; TRBD2 matches 9 bases. Germline V CDR1 and CDR2: SGHTA, FQGNSA. The junction had 6 bases not matched to a gene; V was cut back by 5 bases and J by 4 bases. This CDR3 has 15 amino acids. CDR3 DNA: TGTGCCAGCAGCACGCCGGGACTAGCATACAATGAGCAGTTCTTC. It codes for CASSTPGLAYNEQFF.

The chain recombines TRBV11-1 with TRBJ2-1; TRBD2 aligns across 9 bases. Germline lookup yields CDR1 SGHAT and CDR2 FQDESV (reference sequence). The junction had 4 bases not matched to a gene; V was cut back by 4 bases and J by 9 bases. The CDR3 spans 13 residues. The CDR3 sequence: CASSSGTSTEQFF. Written as DNA, the CDR3 is TGTGCCAGCAGCTCCGGGACTAGCACTGAGCAGTTCTTC.

The genes are TRBV12-5 and TRBJ2-3, with D tentatively TRBD2 (5 bases). The CDR3 covers 14 residues. Germline V lookup: CDR1 LGHNT, CDR2 FRNRAP. V was pared by 5 bases and J by 0 bases, with 9 bases between. The CDR3 protein is CASGSGYSTDTQYF. CDR3 nucleotides: TGTGCTAGTGGTAGCGGCTATAGCACAGATACGCAGTATTTT.

The gene calls are TRBV27 and TRBJ2-5; maybe TRBD2 (7 bases). Germline V gene lookup returns CDR1 MNHEY and CDR2 SMNVEV (reference sequence). CDR3 length: 15 residues. Trimming left V 0 bases short and J 4 bases short, with 12 bases between. In DNA, the CDR3 is TGTGCCAGCAGTTTATCCATCGGGGGGCTAGAGACCCAGTACTTC. It codes for CASSLSIGGLETQYF.

V usage is TRBV27 and J usage is TRBJ2-3; 11 bases are a match to TRBD1. The CDR3 runs 18 residues. Germline CDR1 reads MNHEY; CDR2 reads SMNVEV (reference sequence). V gave up 3 bases and J gave up 2 bases; unmatched junction bases: 10. The CDR3 DNA sequence: TGTGCCAGCAGTTTTAGCGCCCCGGGACAGGGGGTCACAGATACGCAGTATTTT. Translation gives CASSFSAPGQGVTDTQYF.